The text below deals with one T cell receptor (beta chain). Its antigen is undetermined. These data are taken from a study of PD-1 blockade in classical Hodgkin lymphoma. Findings and limits, study-wide: TCR diversity at baseline was reported to be reduced in newly diagnosed patients relative to healthy donors. The authors have not defined what causes the repertoire differences, possibly disease activity or prior therapy.

TCRdb's copy holds only in-frame clones and misses some; the assay was immunoSEQ multiplex PCR. The repertoire holds approximately 35,000 clones, with approximately 94% as singletons. Sample time point: newly diagnosed, previously untreated cHL patient sample. For comparison, PBMCs from newly diagnosed, untreated classical Hodgkin lymphoma were used. Germline lookup yields CDR1 SGHTS and CDR2 YDEGEE. The CDR3 has 14 residues. With V trimmed by 2 bases and J by 3 bases, 4 bases remained unmatched. The sample taken for sequencing was peripheral blood mononuclear cells (PBMCs). The sequence was obtained from a human donor with classical Hodgkin lymphoma. The rearrangement joins TRBV5-8 to TRBJ1-1; 7 positions agree with TRBD1. CDR3 loop: CASSLKGADTEAFF. As DNA, the CDR3 is TGTGCCAGCAGCTTAAAGGGGGCGGACACTGAAGCTTTCTTT.